This T cell receptor beta chain was sequenced during a study of blood T cell repertoires in COVID-19. Study-level information: Sites across the United States, Italy and Spain contributed samples from acute and convalescent COVID-19. Sources were T cells, B-cell-depleted T cells, or PBMCs; the material itself was cDNA or gDNA.

In the original processing: By means of reference gene primer amplification, nucleated cell counts were estimated. Sequencing used immunoSEQ multiplex PCR; TCRdb keeps in-frame clones, though not all of them. D and trimming come from the DNA, and the V and J calls and clone size come from that table. This table holds approximately 250,000 clones, 85% found once. V lost 0 bases to trimming and J lost 1 base; unmatched junction nucleotides: 0. The CDR3 totals 14 residues. CDR1 is SGHRS, CDR2 YFSETQ, per germline. Clinical history as reported by participants underpinned cohort assignment. As for this clone: The same CDR3 is also encoded by other DNA sequences in this sample.

The clonotype was recovered from a woman between 50 and 59 years old with acute COVID-19. The sequenced material came from PBMCs or T cells enriched from blood (not recorded which). This rearrangement joins TRBV5-1 to TRBJ1-1; 7 nucleotides line up with TRBD1. CDR3 in DNA: TGCGCCAGCAGCTTGGACAGGGGGAACACTGAAGCTTTCTTT. Translating gives CASSLDRGNTEAFF.